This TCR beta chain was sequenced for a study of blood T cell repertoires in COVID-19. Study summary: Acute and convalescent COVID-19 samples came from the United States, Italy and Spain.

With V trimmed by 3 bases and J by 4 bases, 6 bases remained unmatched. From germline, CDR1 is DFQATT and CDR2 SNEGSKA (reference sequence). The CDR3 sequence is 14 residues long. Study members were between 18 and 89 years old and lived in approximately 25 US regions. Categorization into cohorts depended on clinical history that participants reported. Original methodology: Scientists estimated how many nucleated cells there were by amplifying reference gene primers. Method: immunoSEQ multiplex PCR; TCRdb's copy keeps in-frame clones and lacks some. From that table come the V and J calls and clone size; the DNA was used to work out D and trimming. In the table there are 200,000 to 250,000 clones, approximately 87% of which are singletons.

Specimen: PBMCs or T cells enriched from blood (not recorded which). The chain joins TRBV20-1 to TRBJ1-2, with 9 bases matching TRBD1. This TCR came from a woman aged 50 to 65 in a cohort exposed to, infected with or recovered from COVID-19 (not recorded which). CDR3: CSASLGQGIYGYTF. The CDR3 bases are TGCAGTGCTAGTTTAGGACAGGGGATCTATGGCTACACCTTC.